This TCR beta chain was identified during a study of cytomegalovirus exposure and HLA in healthy donors. Regarding this clone: As yet, its antigen is unknown.

Whole-study findings and limits: Per a prior analysis, the majority of TCR beta V segments were productive roughly 87% or roughly 30% of the time. Most sequenced TCRs were rare (though some public TCRs occurred in many donors). Some TCR beta chains (about 170 of them) were listed as cytomegalovirus-associated.

The PCR employed 60 Vbeta primers together with 13 Jbeta primers. Profiling relied on immunoSEQ multiplex PCR, and the TCRdb table lists in-frame clones only, not all of them. The sample has tens of thousands of clones; 80% to 90% are singletons. The TCR originated in a man in his sixties or seventies in good health and CMV-seropositive. Sequenced: PBMCs.

This CDR3 is CAWSVQGDQPQHF. The CDR3 region has the DNA TGTGCCTGGAGTGTACAAGGGGATCAGCCCCAGCATTTT. This sequence joins TRBV30 and TRBJ1-5, with a weak D call TRBD1 (5 bases). Trimming removed 0 bases at V and 5 bases at J, with 8 bases between. CDR1 is GTSNPN, CDR2 SVGIG, per germline (reference sequence). The CDR3 consists of 13 residues. The full variable domain, with the rest looked up from reference TRBV30 and TRBJ1-5, is SQTIHQWPATLVQPVGSPLSLECTVEGTSNPNLYWYRQAAGRGLQLLFYSVGIGQISSEVPQNLSASRPQDRQFILSSKKLLLSDSGFYLCAWSVQGDQPQHFGDGTRLSIL.